The T cell receptor beta chain under discussion was sequenced for a study of cytomegalovirus exposure and HLA in healthy donors. Whole-study context: Genetic ancestry analysis placed about 84% of the 398 donors that were genotyped in the Caucasian-associated cluster.

V lost 0 bases, J lost 5 bases, and 12 bases lay in between. The CDR3 has 15 amino acids. Germline V gene sequence: CDR1 SGHRS, CDR2 YFSETQ. Vbeta (60) and Jbeta (13) primers were used in the PCR. Sequencing was performed with immunoSEQ multiplex PCR; in TCRdb, only in-frame clones are kept and a portion is missing. Of under 150,000 clones in the sample, roughly 80% were seen once. The receptor's source is a man aged 18-30 years in good health and CMV-seronegative. The chain links TRBV5-1 to TRBJ2-1; no clear D gene. Sequencing was performed on PBMCs. The CDR3 coding sequence is TGCGCCAGCAGCTTGGTAGGAAGGCAGGACAATGAGCAGTTCTTC. This translates into CASSLVGRQDNEQFF.